This paragraph covers one TCR beta chain sequence. Repertoires were generated with immunoSEQ multiplex PCR, while TCRdb's copy carries only in-frame clones and drops some. The sample lists 150,000 to 200,000 clones; around 84% were seen once. These data come from a study of blood T cell repertoires in COVID-19. Germline V gene lookup returns CDR1 SEHNR and CDR2 FQNEAQ (reference sequence). The CDR3 contains 14 residues. V lost 5 bases and J lost 5; bases outside the gene matches: 9. The chain employs TRBV7-9 and TRBJ2-7, with 7 positions matching TRBD1. The clonotype originates from a woman of 80 years or more with acute or convalescent COVID-19. Sequencing input: peripheral blood. CDR3 in amino acids: CASSQGTVYHEQYF. The CDR3 DNA reads as TGTGCCAGCAGCCAGGGGACAGTTTACCACGAGCAGTACTTC.